This T cell receptor beta chain was documented in a study of monozygotic twins with cystic fibrosis. Overall study: Library input was around 3.1 micrograms of fragmented DNA, with roughly 15 PCR cycles.

The data were produced by immunoSEQ multiplex PCR, yet TCRdb's version contains in-frame clones alone and is incomplete. This table has more than 30,000 clones, 90% to 97% appearing once. With 3 bases clipped from V and 8 bases from J, the junction kept 4 bases outside the gene matches. Germline lookup yields CDR1 MDHEN and CDR2 SYDVKM. The CDR3 extends over 14 amino acids. Source material: blood. This TCR came from a girl aged 2-10 years with cystic fibrosis. The V gene is TRBV28, the J gene TRBJ1-2; TRBD1 matches 12 bases. CDR3 nucleotide sequence: TGTGCCAGCAGTTTTCTCGGGACAGGGGGCGGCTACACCTTC. Its protein product is CASSFLGTGGGYTF.